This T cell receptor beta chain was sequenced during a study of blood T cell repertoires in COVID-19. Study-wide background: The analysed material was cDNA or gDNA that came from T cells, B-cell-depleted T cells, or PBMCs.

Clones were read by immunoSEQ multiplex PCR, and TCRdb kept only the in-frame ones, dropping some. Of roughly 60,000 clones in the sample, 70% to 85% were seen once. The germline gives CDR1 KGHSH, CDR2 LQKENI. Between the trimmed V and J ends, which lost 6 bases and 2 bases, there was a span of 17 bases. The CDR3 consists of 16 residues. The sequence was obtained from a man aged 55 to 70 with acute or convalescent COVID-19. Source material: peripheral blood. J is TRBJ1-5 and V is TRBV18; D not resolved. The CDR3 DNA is TGTGCCAGCTCGCCAAAGGCGGGCGATCGCAATCAGCCCCAGCATTTT. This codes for CASSPKAGDRNQPQHF.